The 16 T cell receptor beta chains below all came from one sample that was sequenced in a study of T cells in Graves' hyperthyroidism and ophthalmopathy (dated by TCRdb to between 2017 and 2020). Library preparation was by multiplex PCR. Reads for this sample came from an Illumina HiSeq 2000. TCR beta CDR3 regions were amplified from RNA transcripts. The first round of RT-PCR for the TCR CDR3 was performed with the HTBI primer set and the Qiagen OneStep RT-PCR kit. TCRdb's own reprocessing of the public reads used fastp at Q25 and MiXCR and kept productive beta chains. Rows with a matching CDR3 protein are joined into one entry that keeps the most common DNA and genes. This sample lists about 380,000 distinct CDR3 sequences; 13% were detected once. Less than 25% of the sample is in the top ten clones. The sample was blood. All receptors derive from a man between 25 and 39 years old with Graves' hyperthyroidism that later progressed to Graves' ophthalmopathy.

This clonotype was seen repeatedly, ten times or more. The chain couples TRBV12-3 or TRBV12-4 to TRBJ2-2; TRBD1 matches at 11 bases. V trimming: 7 bases; J trimming: 4 bases; junction bases outside the gene matches: 5. CDR3 length: 15 amino acids. CDR3 region: CASTPGTGGTGELFF. The CDR3 nucleotides are TGTGCCAGCACTCCCGGGACAGGGGGCACCGGGGAGCTGTTTTTT.

The chain is built from TRBV6-1 and TRBJ2-2; either TRBD1 or TRBD2 may supply D (5 bases each). Germline V gene sequence: CDR1 MNHNS, CDR2 SASEGT. Trimming took 8 bases from V and 1 from J, leaving 8 bases between them. This CDR3 contains 13 residues. DNA for the CDR3: TGTGCCAGCCCGGGGCTGAACACCGGGGAGCTGTTTTTT. Protein sequence: CASPGLNTGELFF.

This clonotype was observed at least ten times. The CDR3 DNA is TGTGCCAGCAGCTTAAGCGGGGGGAGCACAGATACGCAGTATTTT. It translates to CASSLSGGSTDTQYF. V gene TRBV7-3 combines with J gene TRBJ2-3; TRBD2 aligns across 8 bases. V lost 1 base, J lost 0 bases, and 0 bases stayed unmatched. This CDR3 is built from 15 residues. CDR1 is SGHTA and CDR2 is FQGTGA in the germline V gene.

This clonotype was found many times. The V and J genes are TRBV11-3 and TRBJ2-3; TRBD2 matches 8 bases. The V gene end was trimmed by 1 base and the J gene end by 3 bases; junction bases not matched to a gene: 6. Germline CDR1 reads SGHNT; CDR2 reads YENEEA. The CDR3 covers 16 residues. The chain's CDR3 is CASSLVSGVGTDTQYF. The CDR3 DNA reads TGTGCCAGCAGCTTAGTTAGCGGGGTGGGGACAGATACGCAGTATTTT.

This clonotype was observed many times. The chain carries TRBV20-1 and TRBJ1-5; D may be TRBD1 (6 bases). Trimming pared 4 bases from V and 7 bases from J, leaving 14 bases between. Germline V lookup: CDR1 DFQATT, CDR2 SNEGSKA (reference sequence). The length of the CDR3 is 13 residues. CDR3 in DNA: TGCAGTGCTAACAACAGGGATGGGCAGCCCCAGCATTTT. As protein: CSANNRDGQPQHF.

This chain connects TRBV20-1 to TRBJ2-3; 14 bases agree with TRBD2. The germline V gene encodes CDR1 DFQATT and CDR2 SNEGSKA (reference sequence). The CDR3 contains 16 residues. Unmatched junction bases numbered 8, after V lost 5 bases and J lost 4 bases. The chain's CDR3 is CSAGPPTSGGADTQYF. CDR3 DNA sequence: TGCAGTGCTGGACCGCCGACTAGCGGGGGGGCAGATACGCAGTATTTT.

In its sample, this clonotype was seen many times. The chain recombines TRBV7-2 with TRBJ1-5; D ambiguous. The CDR3 length is 14 residues. CDR1 is SGHTA and CDR2 is FQGNSA in the germline V gene. V lost 2 bases, J lost 5 bases, and 10 bases lay in between. The CDR3 nucleotides read TGTGCCAGCAGCTTAAGGGCGCGGGATCAGCCCCAGCATTTT. Amino acid sequence: CASSLRARDQPQHF. Variable domain in full (rest from reference TRBV7-2 and TRBJ1-5): GAGVSQSPSNKVTEKGKDVELRCDPISGHTALYWYRQSLGQGLEFLIYFQGNSAPDKSGLPSDRFSAERTGGSVSTLTIQRTQQEDSAVYLCASSLRARDQPQHFGDGTRLSIL.

At least ten counts were recorded for this clonotype. The rearrangement uses TRBV20-1 and TRBJ2-7, with 10 nucleotides matching TRBD2. Trimming removed 3 bases from V and 1 base from J; junction bases left unmatched: 6. The germline CDR1 and CDR2 sequences are DFQATT and SNEGSKA (reference sequence). This CDR3 spans 15 amino acids. The CDR3 here is CSASLLAGASYEQYF. As DNA, the CDR3 is TGCAGTGCTAGTCTCCTAGCGGGGGCGTCCTACGAGCAGTACTTC.

For this clonotype: A much larger clone lies one base from this, so it may be a read error. The chain employs TRBV6-1 and TRBJ1-2; TRBD1 agrees at 10 bases. This CDR3 is 14 amino acids long. The germline CDR1 and CDR2 sequences are MNHNS and SASEGT. V dropped 6 bases and J dropped 7; count of bases not matched to a gene: 8. CDR3 in DNA: TGTGCCAGCAGCGGGGACAGGGGTTCAGGTGGCTACACCTTC. It specifies CASSGDRGSGGYTF.

This clonotype has only a few counts. The rearrangement joins TRBV29-1 to TRBJ1-2; D is perhaps TRBD1 (6 bases). The CDR3 length is 14 residues. V was shortened by 0 bases and J by 2 bases, with 10 bases between the two germline ends. Germline V gene data show CDR1 as SQVTM and CDR2 as ANQGSEA. The CDR3 loop reads CSVEDQGSNYGYTF. The CDR3 region has the DNA TGCAGCGTTGAAGATCAGGGGTCGAACTATGGCTACACCTTC.

There are a few counts of this clonotype. The chain is built from TRBV5-1 and TRBJ2-1; maybe TRBD1 (5 bases). This CDR3 has 15 residues. Germline CDR1 reads SGHRS; CDR2 reads YFSETQ. V was pared by 2 bases and J by 2 bases, with 11 bases between. CDR3 bases: TGCGCCAGCAGCTTCGACAGCTTACCCTACAATGAGCAGTTCTTC. It yields the protein CASSFDSLPYNEQFF.

This clonotype came up once. V is TRBV4-2 and J is TRBJ2-7, with a weak D call TRBD2 (5 bases). The CDR3 is made up of 16 amino acids. Germline-derived CDR1 and CDR2 are LGHNA and YNFKEQ. With 3 bases removed from V and 3 bases from J, the gap between germline ends came to 18 bases. CDR3 coding DNA: TGTGCCAGCAGCCAGGCCACGCTTGCGGGTAACTACGAGCAGTACTTC. Residues: CASSQATLAGNYEQYF.

This clonotype was counted at least ten times. V and J are TRBV28 and TRBJ2-5, with 7 bases that match TRBD1. V lost 5 bases to trimming and J lost 4 bases; unmatched junction nucleotides: 13. The CDR3 spans 16 residues. CDR1 MDHEN and CDR2 SYDVKM come from the germline V gene. The DNA of the CDR3 is TGTGCCAGCAGTCCCGAACCTCCCACAGGGGCAGAGACCCAGTACTTC. Amino acids: CASSPEPPTGAETQYF. The full variable domain, with the rest looked up from reference TRBV28 and TRBJ2-5, is DVKVTQSSRYLVKRTGEKVFLECVQDMDHENMFWYRQDPGLGLRLIYFSYDVKMKEKGDIPEGYSVSREKKERFSLILESASTNQTSMYLCASSPEPPTGAETQYFGPGTRLLVL.

The sample holds many counts of this clonotype. The chain has TRBV30 and TRBJ1-1, with a weak D call TRBD1 (5 bases). The CDR3 is 13 residues long. In germline, CDR1 is GTSNPN, CDR2 SVGIG (reference sequence). V was cut by 3 bases and J by 4 bases, with 12 bases left in between. Here the CDR3 reads CAWSSGFGTEAFF. The CDR3 DNA is TGTGCCTGGAGCTCAGGGTTTGGCACTGAAGCTTTCTTT.

This clonotype was counted between two and nine times. This chain joins TRBV12-3 or TRBV12-4 and TRBJ2-7; D not certain. The CDR3 sequence is 14 residues long. The germline V and J ends were trimmed by 3 bases and 5 bases, with 14 bases remaining between them. The CDR3 loop reads CASSLAAAAHEQYF. The CDR3 bases are TGTGCCAGCAGTTTGGCAGCAGCCGCCCACGAGCAGTACTTC.

This clonotype has at least ten counts. The chain has TRBV2 and TRBJ2-5; 7 bases agree with TRBD1. Per germline, CDR1 SNHLY and CDR2 FYNNEI. The CDR3 runs 16 residues. V was clipped by 9 bases and J by 5 bases; unmatched bases: 18. For the CDR3, the DNA is TGTGCCAGAAGGAATCTTAAACAGACAGGGTCCGAGACCCAGTACTTC. Translating it yields CARRNLKQTGSETQYF. Drawing the rest from reference TRBV2 and TRBJ2-5, the complete variable domain is EPEVTQTPSHQVTQMGQEVILRCVPISNHLYFYWYRQILGQKVEFLVSFYNNEISEKSEIFDDQFSVERPDGSNFTLKIRSTKLEDSAMYFCARRNLKQTGSETQYFGPGTRLLVL.